This TCR beta chain was recovered during a study of shared clonotypes between healthy human individuals. Study outcomes and limitations: Against clonotypes common to all four donors, non-shared ones had lower generation probabilities. In general, naive subsets displayed greater estimated richness than memory subsets did.

Selected positively for CCR7 and CD45RO-negative, naive CD8 cells excluded terminally differentiated effector memory CD45RA+ cells. All participating donors were Caucasian adults from Nashville, Tennessee. With respect to this clone: The antigen is not known.

Per the authors' pipeline: There were no quality scores in the junction-only immunoSEQ sequences, so filtering differed. Clones were sequenced by immunoSEQ multiplex PCR, and TCRdb holds only the in-frame ones, with some missing. D and trimming come from the DNA, and the V and J calls and clone size come from that table. The profile covers around 1.9 million clones, with 85% to 95% appearing a single time and more than 1.5% taken by the ten largest. Germline loops: CDR1 SNHLY, CDR2 FYNNEI. V shed 6 bases and J shed 1 base, with 11 bases lying between them. The CDR3 totals 14 residues. Specimen: naive CD8+ T cells from PBMCs. This sequence originates from a man aged 18-30 years in good health. Some clones in this sample may be carry-over from other donors' samples. The V call is TRBV2, the J call TRBJ2-3; D is undetermined. CDR3 loop: CASRDPTGTDTQYF. CDR3 nucleotides: TGTGCCAGCAGAGACCCCACGGGCACAGATACGCAGTATTTT.